One TCR beta chain is described in this entry. Its matching antigen is unknown. This record comes from a study of CD8+ T cells in alopecia areata. Overall study findings and caveats: Clonality in lesional scalp, especially alopecia totalis/universalis, exceeded that of normal scalp. In blood and scalp, many expanded lesional clones persisted during tofacitinib.

Germline V CDR1 and CDR2: SGHTA, FQGNSA. The CDR3 contains 14 residues. The V gene lost 5 bases and the J gene lost 5 bases, with 10 bases spanning the gap. Treatment defined: oral pan-JAK inhibitor, 5-10 mg twice daily. cDNA reverse transcribed from extracted RNA served as the sequencing template. The table came from immunoSEQ multiplex PCR; TCRdb's copy has only in-frame clones and leaves some out. The sample gives around 200,000 clones, 64% of which show up once; around 4% is in the top ten. The source of this sequence is a human donor with alopecia areata. The genes are TRBV7-2 and TRBJ1-6; possible D gene TRBD1, 5 bases. Material: CD4+ T cells sorted from blood, obtained at week 4, from a patient treated with tofacitinib. Here the CDR3 reads CASSRSGDNSPLHF. The CDR3 coding sequence is TGTGCCAGCAGCCGATCGGGGGATAATTCACCCCTCCACTTT. The entire variable domain, with the rest obtained from reference TRBV7-2 and TRBJ1-6, is as follows: GAGVSQSPSNKVTEKGKDVELRCDPISGHTALYWYRQSLGQGLEFLIYFQGNSAPDKSGLPSDRFSAERTGGSVSTLTIQRTQQEDSAVYLCASSRSGDNSPLHFGNGTRLTVT.